Sequencing of this T cell receptor (beta chain) was carried out in a study of cytomegalovirus exposure and HLA in healthy donors (dated by TCRdb to about 2017). Concerning the study at large: An earlier analysis of a few hundred of the donors reported roughly 300 Gb of sequence data and some 110 million unique TCR beta sequences obtained from about 170 million T cells. An early release covering roughly 580 HLA-typed donors comprised approximately 290 gigabases of sequencing data and roughly 85 million unique TCR sequences. The genetic ancestry cluster associated with self-reported Caucasian donors included roughly four fifths of the roughly 390 genotyped donors. The study aimed to test whether cataloging public T cell receptors could reveal signatures of past pathogen exposure. The T cell repertoires of 550 to 850 subjects were profiled by immunosequencing and related to cytomegalovirus serostatus. A separate validation cohort of approximately 130 different subjects was used in addition to the 666-subject first cohort. To predict cytomegalovirus infection status, the study brought together high-throughput TCR immunosequencing, statistical association of individual TCRs with disease status, and machine learning. A later analysis re-analyzed previously published TCR beta repertoires from roughly 690 donors and added high-resolution HLA genotyping to study TCR occurrence patterns. Rather than drawing on any new phenotypic data, the later analysis identified candidate immune exposures from TCR beta sequences and the way those sequences occurred across donors. In an earlier analysis of 500 to 650 of the donors, high-throughput TCR beta sequencing was used to judge whether each TCR beta V gene segment behaved as functional or pseudogenic. Alongside the repertoire data, information on donor age, sex, ethnicity and CMV serostatus was compiled. Genome-wide SNP genotypes for about 65% of the 666 donors were used in a later genetic analysis, which treated that subset as a discovery cohort. All discovery cohort repertoires had been generated on a single sequencing platform. HLA typing covered class I and class II loci at four-digit resolution. Typing coverage varied by locus: roughly 620-630 donors for A, B, C, DRB1 and DQB1; approximately 560 for DQA1; around 610 for DPA1; fewer than 480 for DPB1. Because of strong linkage in the cohort, five DR-DQ haplotypes were treated as single units for association and clustering. On average, roughly 240,000 unique TCR beta nucleotide sequences were sequenced per donor among 350 to 400 genotyped donors of the cohort, with about 17% of those sequences being non-productive. The investigation overall reported the following: The authors suggested that the approach could potentially be extended to other disease states and immunological phenotypes. The sequencing pipeline was judged likely to have produced a cluster of highly shared sequence variants as a technical artifact. In both the original and validation cohorts, the classifier was reported to diagnose cytomegalovirus status with high specificity and sensitivity. In a later analysis, HLA-associated TCR beta chains were found to be more clonally expanded and to have lower generation probabilities than equally common non-associated chains. Some IMGT-functional V segments, including TRBV6-2 and TRBV6-3, could not be distinguished by the 87-base-pair reads and were therefore excluded. Correlated functional status among segregating V segments might reflect linkage disequilibrium, but an unknown experimental factor could not be ruled out. In this cohort, only TCR beta chains were sequenced, and detectable features were limited by the absence of alpha or paired-chain data. Sequencing depth was assumed to be roughly uniform across donors in the presence/absence analyses, though that assumption may not hold. A few of the identified cytomegalovirus-associated TCR beta chains were confirmed in vitro to be specific for cytomegalovirus antigens. Assigning TCR associations to individual alleles was difficult when HLA alleles, especially DR and DQ, strongly co-occurred. In an earlier analysis of roughly 500 of the donors, most TCR beta V segments appeared in productive rearrangements about 87% or about 30% of the time, broadly matching IMGT annotations. A later genetic analysis associated a missense DCLRE1C variant with V-gene and J-gene trimming of TCR beta chains, and an independent cohort replicated the association. Immune exposure information for the cohort was limited to CMV serostatus. Because HLA typing was missing for some donors at each locus, association tests included only the typed subset. Because counts were too low, about 15 rarely observed V segments, including chromosome 9 orphons, were left out of the earlier analysis of 500 to 650 of the donors. The study gave a list of around 170 TCR beta chains associated with cytomegalovirus. In a later analysis, more than 15,000 TCR beta sequences were associated with specific HLA alleles at a false discovery rate of 0.05. Most CMV-associated TCR beta chains appeared to be HLA-restricted in a later analysis, and the HLA associations seemed to be driven largely by CMV exposure. A later analysis reported that several top co-occurrence clusters appeared linked to parvovirus B19, influenza, CMV and Epstein-Barr virus. In a later analysis, TCR association rates were found to vary across HLA loci, with the most associated TCRs seen for DRB1 alleles and the fewest for HLA-C alleles. A further reported finding was that TCR beta sequences accurately predicted the HLA-A and HLA-B alleles for most subjects in the first cohort. According to a later genetic analysis, donors in an Asian-associated ancestry cluster had fewer N-insertions in productive TCRs than the approximately 650-donor mean. Across donors, most TCR sequences were observed very rarely, whereas some public TCRs were present in many individuals.

The library was generated by the immunoSEQ multiplex PCR assay. For the multiplex PCR, a mixture combining 60 forward primers for TCR Vbeta segments and 13 reverse primers for TCR Jbeta segments was used. Amplification of the CDR3 region of rearranged TCR beta genes was performed with a multiplex PCR assay on genomic DNA. Amplified TCR beta libraries were sequenced as 87-base-pair reads on the Illumina HiSeq System. Under the source paper's analysis protocol: A later analysis tallied about 77 million unique TCR beta chains across the approximately 670 repertoires, and some 10 million of those chains were shared by two or more donors. Raw reads were error-corrected and collapsed into unique sequences by a nearest-neighbor algorithm in which closely related sequences were merged to remove PCR and sequencing errors. CDR3 sequences were aligned to IMGT reference sequences to assign V, D and J gene segments. For a sequence to be retained, at least a six-nucleotide match to both a V gene segment and a J gene segment was required. Rearrangements were called productive when the CDR3 lacked stop codons and stayed in frame with V and J; all others were non-productive. Following IMGT convention, CDR3 was defined as the stretch from the second conserved V-encoded cysteine to the conserved J-encoded phenylalanine. In an earlier analysis of around 540 of the donors, sequences lacking an unambiguous match to a single V gene segment were excluded. In an earlier analysis of a few hundred of the donors, V segments were called functional above 56.7% productive rearrangements and were called segregating when the between-donor standard deviation exceeded 5%. A statistical classification framework was developed to diagnose cytomegalovirus status using the catalog of TCR beta chain sequences. A later analysis assigned V and J genes by comparing TCR nucleotide sequences with IMGT/GENE-DB human TR gene sequences. Using the TCRdist pipeline, a later analysis assigned CDR3 sequences along with most-parsimonious VDJ recombination scenarios. In a later analysis, each TCR beta chain was defined by its CDR3 amino acid sequence together with its V-gene family, and reads lacking a unique V-gene family were excluded. As a way to deal with suspected cross-contamination and a sequencing artifact, a later analysis dropped 450 to 600 nucleotide sequences that were highly shared and had low generation probability. In a later analysis, a clonal expansion index was calculated for each public chain from normalized within-repertoire ranks of inferred template counts. In a later analysis, generation probabilities were computed with a VDJ recombination model fitted to out-of-frame rearrangements, and the resulting probabilities were checked against IGoR. In a later analysis, TCR-TCR, TCR-HLA and TCR-CMV co-occurrence was scored with hypergeometric tests, and a repertoire-size bias correction was applied to TCR pairs. False discovery rates were estimated in a later analysis by permuting HLA or CMV assignments 20 times. A later analysis grouped co-occurring TCRs with DBSCAN, adding TCRdist sequence similarity when clustering within HLA-allele-positive subsets. Co-occurrence clustering excluded repertoires with fewer than 30,000 or more than 120,000 public chains, plus five with anomalous nucleotide sharing. TCRdb took over this immuneACCESS table, retaining in-frame rearrangements with V and J assigned. Such tables are incomplete; in checked studies, under half of the missing clones stem from an unresolved V gene, and the remainder is unexplained. D and trimming were read from the DNA, whereas the V and J calls and clone size are those reported in that table. The sample data list some 100,000 clones, and about 80% of these were observed just once. 3.5% to 5% of the sample comes from the top ten.

Measured from the cysteine to the phenylalanine, the CDR3 is 12 residues long. This entry keeps only the CDR3 DNA: 36 bases, framed from base 1. Trimmed from V: 7 bases; trimmed from J: 5 bases; junction bases lacking a gene match: 4. For CDR1 and CDR2, the germline V gene (reference sequence) lists MNHEY and SMNVEV. This clone was counted a single time. The antigen this receptor binds is unknown. No base-level quality is on record; no much larger clone is a single base apart. The cohort comprised hundreds of healthy bone marrow donors. Cohort members were all nominally healthy when sampled, although unrecorded immune exposures were likely present. The donor was CMV seropositive and belonged to the group of 250 to 300 seropositive cohort members. A peripheral blood sample was collected from each donor, and TCR beta sequencing was performed on peripheral blood mononuclear cells. Genomic DNA extraction from the blood cell samples was performed with the Qiagen DNeasy Blood Extraction Kit.

The sample was PBMCs. The chain employs TRBV27 and TRBJ1-1, with 7 central nucleotides matching TRBD1. The receptor was derived from a female donor in good health and CMV-seropositive. CDR3 protein: CASKTGVTEAFF. DNA sequence: TGTGCCAGCAAAACAGGGGTAACTGAAGCTTTCTTT.